The sequence of this T cell receptor (beta chain) was determined in a study of T-cell memory formation after mild COVID-19. Looking at the study overall: TCR clusters largely stayed donor specific. Findings of the study overall: The study found balanced CD4/CD8 in clones contracting day 15 to 85 and a CD4+ lean in later expanders.

Worth noting for this clonotype: Its target is unknown.

Constant-segment primers and 5'RACE yielded cDNA libraries for TCR alpha and TCR beta, each carrying sample barcodes and UMIs. Each CDR3 protein gets one entry after TCRdb re-called the 5' RACE reads with MiXCR. This table holds 350,000 to 500,000 distinct CDR3 sequences, about 20% found once. This receptor was obtained from an adult woman who had mild COVID-19 (a few samples of this study predate the infection). Cell type and time point are not known. The sample consisted of PBMCs or a T cell subset sorted from them (not recorded which).

The CDR3: CASRQTGTGAYGYTF. In DNA form, the CDR3 reads TGTGCCAGCAGGCAAACCGGGACAGGGGCCTATGGCTACACCTTC. The gene calls are TRBV6-5 and TRBJ1-2; TRBD1 agrees at 10 bases. Losses at the gene ends were 6 bases for V and 4 bases for J; bases not matched to a gene: 8. The CDR3 runs 15 residues. Germline loops: CDR1 MNHEY, CDR2 SVGAGI.